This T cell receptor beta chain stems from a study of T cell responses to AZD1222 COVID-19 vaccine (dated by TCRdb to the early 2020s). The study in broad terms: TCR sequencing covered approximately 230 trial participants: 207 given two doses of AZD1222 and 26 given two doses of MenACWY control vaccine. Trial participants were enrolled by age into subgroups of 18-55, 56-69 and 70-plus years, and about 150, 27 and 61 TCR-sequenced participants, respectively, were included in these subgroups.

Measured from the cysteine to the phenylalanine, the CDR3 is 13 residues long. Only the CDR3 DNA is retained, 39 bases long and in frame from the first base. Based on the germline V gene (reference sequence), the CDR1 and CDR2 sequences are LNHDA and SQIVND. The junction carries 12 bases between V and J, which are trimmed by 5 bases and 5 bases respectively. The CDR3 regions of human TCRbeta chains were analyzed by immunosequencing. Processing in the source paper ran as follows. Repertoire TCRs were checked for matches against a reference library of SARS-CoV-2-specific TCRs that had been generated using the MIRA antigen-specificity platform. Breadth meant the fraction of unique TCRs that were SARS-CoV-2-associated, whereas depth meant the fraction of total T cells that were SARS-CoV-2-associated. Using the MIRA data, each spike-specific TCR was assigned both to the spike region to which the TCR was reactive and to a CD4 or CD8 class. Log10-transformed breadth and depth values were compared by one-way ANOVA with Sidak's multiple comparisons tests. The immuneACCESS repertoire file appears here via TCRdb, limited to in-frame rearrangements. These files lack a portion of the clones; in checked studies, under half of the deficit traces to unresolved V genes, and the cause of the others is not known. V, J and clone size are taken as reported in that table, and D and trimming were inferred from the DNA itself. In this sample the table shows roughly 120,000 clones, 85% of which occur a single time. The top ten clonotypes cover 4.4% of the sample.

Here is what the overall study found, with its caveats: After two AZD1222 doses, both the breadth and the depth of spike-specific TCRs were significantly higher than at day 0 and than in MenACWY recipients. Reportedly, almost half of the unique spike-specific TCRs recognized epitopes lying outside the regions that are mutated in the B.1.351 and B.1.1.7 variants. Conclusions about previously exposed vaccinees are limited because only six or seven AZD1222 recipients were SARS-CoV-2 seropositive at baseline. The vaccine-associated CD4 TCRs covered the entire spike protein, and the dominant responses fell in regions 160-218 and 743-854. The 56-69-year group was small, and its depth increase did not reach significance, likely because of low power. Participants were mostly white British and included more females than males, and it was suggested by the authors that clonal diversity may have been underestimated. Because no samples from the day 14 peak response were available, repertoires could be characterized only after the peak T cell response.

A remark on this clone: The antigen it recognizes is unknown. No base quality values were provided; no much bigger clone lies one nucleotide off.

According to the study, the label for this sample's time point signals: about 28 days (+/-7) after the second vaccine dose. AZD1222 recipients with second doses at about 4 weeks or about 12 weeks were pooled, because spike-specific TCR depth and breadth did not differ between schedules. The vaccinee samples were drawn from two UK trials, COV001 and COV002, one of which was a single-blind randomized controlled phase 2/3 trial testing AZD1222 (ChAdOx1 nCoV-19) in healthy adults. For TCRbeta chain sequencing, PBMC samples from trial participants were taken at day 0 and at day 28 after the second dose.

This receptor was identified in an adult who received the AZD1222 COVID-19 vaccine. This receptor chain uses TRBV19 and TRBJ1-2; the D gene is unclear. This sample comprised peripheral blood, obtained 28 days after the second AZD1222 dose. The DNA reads TGTGCCAGTAGTTTTGCGCTCATTTATGGCTACACCTTC. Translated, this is CASSFALIYGYTF.